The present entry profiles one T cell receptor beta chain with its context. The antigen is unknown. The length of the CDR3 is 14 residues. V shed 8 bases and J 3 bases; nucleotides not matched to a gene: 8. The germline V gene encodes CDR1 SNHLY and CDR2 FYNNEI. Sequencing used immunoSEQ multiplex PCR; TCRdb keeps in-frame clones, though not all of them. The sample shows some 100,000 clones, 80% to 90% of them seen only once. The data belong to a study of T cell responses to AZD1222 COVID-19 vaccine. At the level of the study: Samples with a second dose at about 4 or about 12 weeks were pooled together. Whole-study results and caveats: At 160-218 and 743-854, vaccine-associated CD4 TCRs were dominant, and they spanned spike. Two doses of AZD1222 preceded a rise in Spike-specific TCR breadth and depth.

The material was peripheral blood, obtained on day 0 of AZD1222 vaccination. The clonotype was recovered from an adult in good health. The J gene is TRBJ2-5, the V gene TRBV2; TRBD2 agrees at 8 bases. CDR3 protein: CASLTSAIEETQYF. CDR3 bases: TGTGCCAGCTTGACTAGCGCCATTGAAGAGACCCAGTACTTC.